This TCR beta chain was sequenced in a study of molecular identifiers for immune sequencing clone quantification. This clonotype has ten or more counts. Its antigen remains unknown. One entry per CDR3 protein, called by TCRdb with MiXCR from the PCR reads. The sample includes a few hundred thousand distinct CDR3 sequences, roughly a quarter seen only once; the top ten take 0.7% to 0.95%. Trimming left V 1 base short and J 6 bases short, with 6 bases between. There are 13 residues in the CDR3. The germline CDR1 and CDR2 sequences are SGHVS and FQNEAQ. The study's findings and limits: The share of molecules held by clones above 20 RNA copies was over 98% in effector cells and under 1% in naive cells.

This TCR was sampled from a human donor in good health. Some libraries in this study had Jurkat cell RNA spiked in. The V and J genes are TRBV7-8 and TRBJ2-2, with D perhaps TRBD2 (6 bases). The sequencing input was naive CD8+ T cells from blood, with Jurkat cell RNA spiked in. Sample subset: FACS-sorted CD8+CD4-CCR7+CD45RA+ naive T cells. CDR3 sequence: CASSLGGAGELFF. The CDR3 nucleotides read TGTGCCAGCAGCTTAGGGGGGGCCGGGGAGCTGTTTTTT.